The sample holds a few counts of the clone carrying this TCR beta chain. These data are taken from a study of T cells in localized non-small cell lung cancer. The CDR3 length is 16 residues. V dropped 2 bases and J dropped 2 bases, with 16 bases sitting between them. Germline-derived CDR1 and CDR2 are ENHRY and SYGVKD. Sequenced by immunoSEQ multiplex PCR; TCRdb stores in-frame clones only, minus some. The sample includes more than 950 clones, 20% to 25% of them seen just once. This TCR was sampled from an older male donor with stage III squamous cell lung carcinoma. The source material was normal lung tissue next to the tumor, sampled before any cancer treatment. This sequence joins TRBV10-3 and TRBJ2-7; D is perhaps TRBD2 (6 bases). CDR3 region: CAISERNGGSPYEQYF. The CDR3 DNA reads as TGTGCCATCAGTGAGAGGAACGGAGGGTCGCCCTACGAGCAGTACTTC.